One and the same sample provided the 21 T cell receptor beta chains below, sequenced in a study of Tregs in tolerant kidney transplant recipients. Profiled with immunoSEQ multiplex PCR; TCRdb holds only in-frame clones, not every one. This table has approximately 65,000 clones, 84% appearing once. The sequencing input was CD4+ T cells from blood. The receptors were gathered from a human donor in good health.

The chain employs TRBV13 and TRBJ2-3, with TRBD1 matching over 9 bases. Germline CDR1 PRHDT, CDR2 FYEKMQ (reference sequence). The CDR3 totals 14 residues. Unmatched junction bases numbered 4, after V lost 5 bases and J lost 4 bases. In nucleotides, the CDR3 is TGTGCCAGCAGCCCTGGGACAGGGTCAGATACGCAGTATTTT. This translates into CASSPGTGSDTQYF.

This clone was detected only once. CDR3 nucleotides: TGCGCCAGCAGCCAAGAGTCAAAGGTGAAGGGCTACACCTTC. Translated: CASSQESKVKGYTF. The rearrangement links TRBV4-1 to TRBJ1-2; D is undetermined. The CDR3 is 14 residues long. Trimming took off 0 bases at V and 8 bases at J, with 13 bases between the two ends. Germline CDR1 reads MGHRA; CDR2 reads YSYEKL.

The rearrangement uses TRBV6-6 and TRBJ2-3, with 7 bases aligning to TRBD1. Looked up from germline, CDR1 is MNHNY and CDR2 is SVGAGI (reference sequence). The CDR3 covers 15 residues. Unmatched junction bases numbered 7, after V lost 3 bases and J lost 4 bases. The CDR3: CASSYAAGGADTQYF. CDR3 nucleotide sequence: TGTGCCAGCAGTTATGCGGCAGGGGGAGCAGATACGCAGTATTTT.

The chain combines TRBV28 with TRBJ2-7; D is unresolved. CDR3 length: 12 amino acids. The V end was cut by 7 bases, the J end by 2 bases, with 9 bases between. CDR1 and CDR2 (germline): MDHEN, SYDVKM. The DNA for the CDR3 is TGTGCCAGCAATGGCCCGCCCTACGAGCAGTACTTC. Encoded protein: CASNGPPYEQYF.

This chain uses TRBV9 with TRBJ1-6; maybe TRBD1 (5 bases). Looked up from germline, CDR1 is SGDLS and CDR2 is YYNGEE. V was clipped by 1 base and J by 7 bases, with 9 bases between them. This CDR3 region has 14 residues. The CDR3 nucleotides are TGTGCCAGCAGCGTAAAGGGGCCAAATTCACCCCTCCACTTT. Protein sequence: CASSVKGPNSPLHF.

The chain uses TRBV4-2 and TRBJ2-5; TRBD2 aligns across 8 bases. V shed 0 bases, J shed 3 bases, and the junction held 6 bases outside the gene matches. Germline V gene sequence: CDR1 LGHNA, CDR2 YNFKEQ. CDR3 length equals 16 residues. The CDR3 region is CASSQDRGSGEETQYF. In DNA, the CDR3 is TGTGCCAGCAGCCAAGATCGGGGTAGCGGGGAAGAGACCCAGTACTTC.

This clone came up once. The V gene is TRBV2, the J gene TRBJ2-5; D not resolved. Germline values: CDR1 SNHLY, CDR2 FYNNEI. The CDR3 loop spans 14 amino acids. V gave up 6 bases and J gave up 2 bases, with 13 bases separating them. CDR3 loop: CASRPRSGQETQYF. CDR3 sequence (DNA): TGTGCCAGCAGGCCCCGTTCGGGTCAAGAGACCCAGTACTTC. Looking up the rest from reference TRBV2 and TRBJ2-5 gives the full variable domain: EPEVTQTPSHQVTQMGQEVILRCVPISNHLYFYWYRQILGQKVEFLVSFYNNEISEKSEIFDDQFSVERPDGSNFTLKIRSTKLEDSAMYFCASRPRSGQETQYFGPGTRLLVL.

The V call is TRBV9, the J call TRBJ2-3; maybe TRBD1 (6 bases). CDR3 length: 15 residues. The V end was cut by 3 bases, the J end by 1 base, with 12 bases between. CDR1 is SGDLS, CDR2 YYNGEE, per germline. The CDR3 region has the DNA TGTGCCAGCAGCGCAAAAGCAGGGGGCACAGATACGCAGTATTTT. It yields the protein CASSAKAGGTDTQYF.

The chain uses TRBV18 and TRBJ2-5; D uncertain. V dropped 6 bases and J dropped 3 bases, with 17 bases sitting between them. Germline V gene sequence: CDR1 KGHSH, CDR2 LQKENI. The CDR3 length is 15 residues. The CDR3 here is CASSPMSGSKETQYF. The CDR3, as DNA: TGTGCCAGCTCTCCCATGAGTGGGTCCAAAGAGACCCAGTACTTC.

This clone was observed a few times. This chain uses TRBV6-1 with TRBJ1-1; the D is unclear. V lost 5 bases to trimming and J lost 4 bases, with 5 bases between them. The V gene's germline CDR1 is MNHNS and CDR2 SASEGT. The CDR3 length is 11 residues. Written as DNA, the CDR3 is TGTGCCAGCAGTTTACGCACTGAAGCTTTCTTT. This sequence encodes CASSLRTEAFF.

This clone was recorded only once. This rearrangement joins TRBV2 to TRBJ1-2; D gene uncertain. The germline V gene encodes CDR1 SNHLY and CDR2 FYNNEI. Trimming left V 3 bases short and J 2 bases short, with 7 bases between. The CDR3 covers 13 residues. CDR3 nucleotide sequence: TGTGCCAGCAGTGACGAGGCGAACTATGGCTACACCTTC. Its translation: CASSDEANYGYTF.

This chain links TRBV15 with TRBJ2-5, with 12 bases matching TRBD2. This CDR3 is built from 17 residues. V was pared by 1 base and J by 1 base, with 4 bases of the junction left unmatched. Germline CDR1 LNHNV, CDR2 YYDKDF (reference sequence). CDR3 bases: TGTGCCACCAGCAGAGCCCCTAGCGGGAGGGCCCAAGAGACCCAGTACTTC. This gives the protein CATSRAPSGRAQETQYF.

The CDR3 nucleotides are TGTGCCAGCAGTCTGACAGGCTACGAGCAGTACTTC. This sequence encodes CASSLTGYEQYF. The chain uses TRBV6-1 and TRBJ2-7; tentatively, D is TRBD1 (6 bases). CDR1 MNHNS and CDR2 SASEGT come from the germline V gene. The CDR3 sequence is 12 residues long. The V end lost 5 bases, the J end lost 3 bases, and 8 bases lay between the germline ends.

V is TRBV7-8 and J is TRBJ1-2, with D maybe TRBD1 (5 bases). Looked up from germline, CDR1 is SGHVS and CDR2 is FQNEAQ. This CDR3 has 12 amino acids. Between the trimmed V and J ends, which lost 5 bases and 7 bases, there was a span of 11 bases. The CDR3 reads CASSITGFGYTF. For the CDR3, the DNA is TGTGCCAGCAGCATTACAGGCTTTGGCTACACCTTC.

V usage is TRBV4-1 and J usage is TRBJ2-7, with D perhaps given as TRBD1 or TRBD2 (5 bases each). This CDR3 region has 16 residues. Deletions cut 4 bases from V and 1 base from J, with 17 bases between. Germline lookup yields CDR1 MGHRA and CDR2 YSYEKL. The CDR3: CASSPVIGGASYEQYF. The CDR3 nucleotides are TGCGCCAGCAGCCCCGTAATTGGGGGAGCATCCTACGAGCAGTACTTC.

The CDR3 bases are TGTGCCAGCAGTCCGATCATGGGTCTTGAAGCTTTCTTT. Protein: CASSPIMGLEAFF. This chain uses TRBV27 with TRBJ1-1; D gene uncertain. The V end lost 5 bases, the J end lost 7 bases, and 14 bases lay between the germline ends. The CDR3 totals 13 residues. Germline V gives CDR1 MNHEY, CDR2 SMNVEV (reference sequence).

The chain joins TRBV7-2 to TRBJ2-5; D unresolved. Germline loops: CDR1 SGHTA, CDR2 FQGNSA. The CDR3 runs 13 residues. With 3 bases removed from V and 4 bases from J, the gap between germline ends came to 9 bases. CDR3 in amino acids: CASSFSRSETQYF. As DNA, the CDR3 is TGTGCCAGCAGCTTTAGCAGGTCAGAGACCCAGTACTTC.

The chain uses TRBV4-3 and TRBJ2-2; 7 nucleotides agree with TRBD2. The CDR3 is 18 amino acids. V shed 0 bases and J 8 bases; nucleotides not matched to a gene: 15. CDR1 is LGHNA, CDR2 YSLEER, per germline. DNA for the CDR3: TGCGCCAGCAGCCAAGACCCCCGTGGCGGGAGTCGGTGGGGGGAGCTGTTTTTT. As protein: CASSQDPRGGSRWGELFF.

A single count supports this clone. The chain links TRBV5-1 to TRBJ2-2; 11 bases map to TRBD2. V dropped 4 bases and J dropped 5; count of bases not matched to a gene: 10. CDR1 is SGHRS, CDR2 YFSETQ, per germline. CDR3 size: 17 residues. CDR3 nucleotides: TGCGCCAGCAGCATACGTAGCGGGAGGGCCTTGACCGGGGAGCTGTTTTTT. Residues: CASSIRSGRALTGELFF.

CDR3 residues: CAWSVSSGRQETQYF. CDR3 nucleotides: TGTGCCTGGAGTGTTTCAAGCGGGCGGCAAGAGACCCAGTACTTC. The chain employs TRBV30 and TRBJ2-5; TRBD2 might be the D (6 bases). V was shortened by 0 bases and J by 2 bases, with 13 bases between the two germline ends. The CDR3 covers 15 residues. CDR1 is GTSNPN, CDR2 SVGIG, per germline (reference sequence).

This chain connects TRBV7-9 to TRBJ1-1, with a weak D call TRBD1 (5 bases). The germline V and J ends were trimmed by 1 base and 7 bases, with 13 bases remaining between them. The CDR3 is 14 amino acids. The germline V gene has CDR1 SEHNR and CDR2 FQNEAQ (reference sequence). The CDR3 loop reads CASSLVAGPIEAFF. In DNA form, the CDR3 reads TGTGCCAGCAGCTTAGTGGCAGGGCCTATTGAAGCTTTCTTT.